This TCR beta chain appears in the sequencing data of a study of beta chain features in type 1 diabetes. Overall study findings and caveats: Equally in patients and controls, PCR might preferentially amplify shorter templates.

Trimming cost V 10 bases and J 2 bases; bases outside gene matches: 5. CDR1 is ENHRY, CDR2 SYGVKD, per germline. CDR3 size: 13 residues. Isolated RNA was reverse transcribed in full, so expressed TCRB transcripts were sequenced. Clones were sequenced by immunoSEQ multiplex PCR, and TCRdb holds only the in-frame ones, with some missing. The repertoire holds about 620,000 clones, with roughly 15% as singletons. This clone was seen more than once but under ten times. Its matching antigen is unknown. This chain links TRBV10-3 with TRBJ2-1; TRBD1 agrees at 7 bases. The receptor was derived from a young man in good health. What was sequenced was naive CD4+ T cells from blood. This chain's CDR3 is CATQGNTYNEQFF. The CDR3 nucleotides are TGTGCCACACAGGGGAACACCTACAATGAGCAGTTCTTC.